The 6 T cell receptor beta chains given below trace back to one sample, sequenced in a study of tumor and adjacent non-tumor tissue in lung cancer. No cell sorting was done before RNA was extracted from the tissue. Three rounds of nested PCR, following a modified ARM-PCR protocol, produced the TCRbeta library. TCRdb fed the multiplex PCR reads into MiXCR, producing one record per CDR3 protein. This table holds 200,000 or so distinct CDR3 sequences, over 55% found once. Input material: lung tumor tissue. All receptors derive from a man aged 60-69 years with non-small cell lung cancer.

With regard to this clonotype: At one end, the junction sequence differs from germline, possibly due to a read error. The V call is TRBV11-2, the J call TRBJ1-5; the match to TRBD1 covers 7 bases. The CDR3 is 16 residues long. CDR1 is SGHAT and CDR2 is FQNNGV in the germline V gene. CDR3 bases: TGTGCCATCAGCGTCCGGTACAGGGGAATCAGTCAGCCCCAGCATTTT. This gives the protein CAISVRYRGISQPQHF.

The rearrangement links TRBV12-3 or TRBV12-4 to TRBJ1-6; D possibly corresponds to TRBD1 (5 bases). The CDR3 spans 14 residues. Trimming took off 2 bases at V and 10 bases at J, with 12 bases between the two ends. The CDR3 loop is CASSLWGEGSPLHF. The CDR3, as DNA: TGTGCCAGCAGTTTATGGGGGGAGGGGTCACCCCTCCACTTT.

For this clonotype: The junction differs from germline at one of its ends, possibly a read error. The J gene is TRBJ1-6, the V gene TRBV20-1; D uncertain. Germline CDR1 and CDR2: DFQATT and SNEGSKA (reference sequence). The length of the CDR3 is 14 residues. This chain's CDR3 is CSARSGSYNSPIHF. CDR3 nucleotide sequence: TGCAGTGCTAGATCCGGATCCTATAATTCACCCATCCACTTT.

Points on this clonotype: This may be a read error, as it is one base from a much larger clone. V usage is TRBV20-1 and J usage is TRBJ2-1, with 8 bases lining up with TRBD2. Germline V gives CDR1 DFQATT, CDR2 SNEGSKA (reference sequence). J gave up 9 bases and V 7 bases, and 14 bases lay outside the gene matches. The CDR3 is 14 residues long. The CDR3 loop is CSVATGTRAGEQFF. Here the CDR3 DNA reads TGCAGTGTTGCAACCGGGACTAGGGCCGGTGAGCAGTTCTTC.

The CDR3 is CASSHEAVERTGELFF. CDR3 bases: TGTGCCAGCAGCCATGAAGCGGTGGAAAGAACCGGGGAGCTGTTTTTT. The genes are TRBV4-2 and TRBJ2-2; the D gene is possibly TRBD2 (5 bases). Trimming took off 3 bases at V and 5 bases at J, with 16 bases between the two ends. This CDR3 spans 16 amino acids. CDR1 and CDR2 from the germline V gene are LGHNA and YNFKEQ.

Concerning this clonotype: The CDR3 carries no conserved terminal phenylalanine or tryptophan, so it likely arises from a read error. The V and J genes are TRBV20-1 and TRBJ2-5, with TRBD2 identical over 10 bases. Germline lookup yields CDR1 DFQATT and CDR2 SNEGSKA (reference sequence). The CDR3 sequence is 15 residues long. CDR3 bases: TGCAGTGCCCAGTCTAGCGGGGGTTCATGGGAGACTCAGTACCTC. Residues: CSAQSSGGSWETQYL.